This T cell receptor (beta chain) appears in the sequencing data of a study of T cell changes during pregnancy in multiple sclerosis. Germline CDR1 and CDR2: MNHEY and SVGAGI. The germline V and J ends were trimmed by 2 bases and 5 bases, with 10 bases remaining between them. The CDR3 sequence is 14 residues long. The method was immunoSEQ multiplex PCR; TCRdb's version includes in-frame clones alone and lacks a portion of them. The sample carries fewer than 50,000 clones, roughly 92% recorded once. The V and J genes are TRBV6-5 and TRBJ2-1; the D gene is possibly TRBD2 (7 bases). This material consisted of CD4+ T cells from peripheral blood mononuclear cells, taken in the second trimester of pregnancy. This TCR was sampled from a female donor in good health, enrolled as a control in a pregnancy study. CDR3: CASSYRGADNEQFF. The DNA of the CDR3 is TGTGCCAGCAGTTACCGGGGGGCCGACAATGAGCAGTTCTTC.